The subject of this entry is one TCR beta chain. No antigen is known for it. Each CDR3 protein gets one entry after TCRdb re-called the 5' RACE reads with MiXCR. The sample includes about 1.7 million distinct CDR3 sequences, about 32% seen only once; the top ten take about 0.27%. This entry comes from a study of identical twins. General study points: The analysis was cross-sectional rather than longitudinal within donors.

Germline V gene lookup returns CDR1 DFQATT and CDR2 SNEGSKA (reference sequence). This CDR3 is 15 amino acids long. This receptor was obtained from a newborn girl in good health. The sequencing sample was made of cord blood. The chain uses TRBV20-1 and TRBJ2-1, with 14 nucleotides matching TRBD2. Written as DNA, the CDR3 is TGCGGAGGACTAGCGGGGGGCGGGTACTACAATGAGCAGTTCTTC. Translating it yields CGGLAGGGYYNEQFF.